This T cell receptor (beta chain) was observed in a study of CD4 T cells in relation to SARS-CoV-2 and coronaviruses (dated by TCRdb to 2020 to 2022). About the study as a whole: In the ViraFEST assay, PBMCs were cultured with antigen for 9 to 11 days, after which TCR beta CDR3s were sequenced to identify antigen-specific clonal expansions. Memory CD4+ T cell crossreactivity between SARS-CoV-2 and common cold coronavirus spike proteins was assessed at the TCR clonotype level in the study. Using patient-derived lymphoblastoid cell lines, the shared crossreactive spike epitopes were mapped to their HLA restriction. An HIV-1 Nef peptide pool or a culture without peptide was used as the negative reference condition. Expansion assays from other donors in the study were sequenced with a different, Illumina-based TCR-beta assay. The Adaptive Biotechnologies TCR-sequencing kit was used to sequence samples from a few pre-COVID donors and the naive versus memory experiments, whereas other data were Illumina-based. Broad study findings and their caveats: Compared with monoreactive clones, crossreactive clones had significantly weaker SARS-CoV-2-driven expansion, a result consistent with antigenic imprinting. Because the crossreactivity analysis focused on spike protein, crossreactivity against other viral proteins was not assessed. Small numbers of patients and of tested TCRs were a limitation of the study. Pre-pandemic and post-infection samples were not both contributed by any donor, so tracing of the source of pre-existing responses was limited. Memory CD4+ clonotypes crossrecognizing SARS-CoV-2 and at least one common cold coronavirus spike were found in 50% to 80% of donors.

Of note for this clone: Its target antigen remains unknown. Base qualities were left out, and no much larger clone turns up one base away.

CD4+ T cells from unexposed donors were collected before the COVID-19 pandemic (2011-2018). Following 10 days of culture, the EasySep CD4+ T cell isolation kit was used to isolate CD4+ T cells. As far as cell numbers permitted, CD4+ T cells from unexposed donors were tested for reactivity against SARS-CoV-2 S and N as well as four spike pools from common cold coronaviruses. Each well held approximately 2.1 million PBMCs cultured in IMDM containing around 5% human AB serum and roughly 10 IU/ml IL-2. Half of the culture medium was replaced with fresh IL-2-containing medium on days 3 and 7. Each peptide culture condition was generally run in triplicate replicate wells. The leukapheresis product for the unexposed donors was obtained through commercial purchase. Ficoll-Paque PLUS gradient centrifugation was used to isolate PBMCs from leukapheresis product or whole blood. PBMCs were either used fresh in the expansion assay or cryopreserved at -140 degrees C. The QIAamp Micro DNA Kit was used to extract genomic DNA from the CD4+ T cells.

According to the germline V gene (reference sequence), CDR1 reads LNHDA and CDR2 reads SQIVND. The CDR3 contains 13 residues, cysteine and phenylalanine counted. Only CDR3 DNA remains: 39 bases, in frame from the first base. The V end loses 7 bases and the J end loses 8 bases, and a stretch of 17 bases separates them. The library was produced with the immunoSEQ multiplex PCR assay. The paper's data handling went like this. During preprocessing, nonproductive sequences were discarded, as were any CDR3s that did not begin with C, did not end with F or W, or were shorter than 7 amino acids. The MANAFEST web app was used to call antigen-specific clonotypes on the basis of expansion compared with the reference and with other culture wells. To be counted as positive, a clone had to show significant expansion compared with the reference culture, at an FDR below 0.05, in 2 of 3 replicate wells. Positive clones also required significant expansion versus all other tandem wells and an odds ratio above 5. After three terminal residues were trimmed from each end, CDR3 homology was quantified as pairwise Levenshtein distance using the stringdist R package. TCRdb re-hosts the immuneACCESS table, in-frame sequences only. Its copies lack some clones; in the studies checked, an unresolved V gene accounts for under half of them, and the cause for the rest is not known. The D gene and trimming were derived from the DNA, and the V and J assignments and clone size from that table. The sample data list 20,000 or so clones, and around three quarters of these were observed just once. Jointly, the top ten make up approximately 15% of the sample.

Material: CD4+ T cells from PBMCs, cultured in vitro. The TCR comes from a human donor in good health. The V and J genes are TRBV19 and TRBJ1-2; too little of a D gene remains to name it. The DNA reads as follows: TGTGCCAGTAACCCACAGAGTACGGGCGGCTACACCTTC. Its translation is CASNPQSTGGYTF.